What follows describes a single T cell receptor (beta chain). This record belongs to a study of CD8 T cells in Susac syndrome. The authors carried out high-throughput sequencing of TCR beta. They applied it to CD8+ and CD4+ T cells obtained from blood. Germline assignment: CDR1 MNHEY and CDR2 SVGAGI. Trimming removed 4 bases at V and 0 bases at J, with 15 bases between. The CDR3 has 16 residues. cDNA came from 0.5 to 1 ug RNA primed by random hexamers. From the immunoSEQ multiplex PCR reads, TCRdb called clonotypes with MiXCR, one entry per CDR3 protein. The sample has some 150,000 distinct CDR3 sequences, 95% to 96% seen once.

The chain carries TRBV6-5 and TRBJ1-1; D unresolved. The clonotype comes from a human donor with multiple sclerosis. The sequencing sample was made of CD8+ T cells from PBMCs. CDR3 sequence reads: CASSSPGEGLNTEAFF. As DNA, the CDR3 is TGTGCCAGCAGTTCTCCTGGGGAGGGCCTGAACACTGAAGCTTTCTTT.